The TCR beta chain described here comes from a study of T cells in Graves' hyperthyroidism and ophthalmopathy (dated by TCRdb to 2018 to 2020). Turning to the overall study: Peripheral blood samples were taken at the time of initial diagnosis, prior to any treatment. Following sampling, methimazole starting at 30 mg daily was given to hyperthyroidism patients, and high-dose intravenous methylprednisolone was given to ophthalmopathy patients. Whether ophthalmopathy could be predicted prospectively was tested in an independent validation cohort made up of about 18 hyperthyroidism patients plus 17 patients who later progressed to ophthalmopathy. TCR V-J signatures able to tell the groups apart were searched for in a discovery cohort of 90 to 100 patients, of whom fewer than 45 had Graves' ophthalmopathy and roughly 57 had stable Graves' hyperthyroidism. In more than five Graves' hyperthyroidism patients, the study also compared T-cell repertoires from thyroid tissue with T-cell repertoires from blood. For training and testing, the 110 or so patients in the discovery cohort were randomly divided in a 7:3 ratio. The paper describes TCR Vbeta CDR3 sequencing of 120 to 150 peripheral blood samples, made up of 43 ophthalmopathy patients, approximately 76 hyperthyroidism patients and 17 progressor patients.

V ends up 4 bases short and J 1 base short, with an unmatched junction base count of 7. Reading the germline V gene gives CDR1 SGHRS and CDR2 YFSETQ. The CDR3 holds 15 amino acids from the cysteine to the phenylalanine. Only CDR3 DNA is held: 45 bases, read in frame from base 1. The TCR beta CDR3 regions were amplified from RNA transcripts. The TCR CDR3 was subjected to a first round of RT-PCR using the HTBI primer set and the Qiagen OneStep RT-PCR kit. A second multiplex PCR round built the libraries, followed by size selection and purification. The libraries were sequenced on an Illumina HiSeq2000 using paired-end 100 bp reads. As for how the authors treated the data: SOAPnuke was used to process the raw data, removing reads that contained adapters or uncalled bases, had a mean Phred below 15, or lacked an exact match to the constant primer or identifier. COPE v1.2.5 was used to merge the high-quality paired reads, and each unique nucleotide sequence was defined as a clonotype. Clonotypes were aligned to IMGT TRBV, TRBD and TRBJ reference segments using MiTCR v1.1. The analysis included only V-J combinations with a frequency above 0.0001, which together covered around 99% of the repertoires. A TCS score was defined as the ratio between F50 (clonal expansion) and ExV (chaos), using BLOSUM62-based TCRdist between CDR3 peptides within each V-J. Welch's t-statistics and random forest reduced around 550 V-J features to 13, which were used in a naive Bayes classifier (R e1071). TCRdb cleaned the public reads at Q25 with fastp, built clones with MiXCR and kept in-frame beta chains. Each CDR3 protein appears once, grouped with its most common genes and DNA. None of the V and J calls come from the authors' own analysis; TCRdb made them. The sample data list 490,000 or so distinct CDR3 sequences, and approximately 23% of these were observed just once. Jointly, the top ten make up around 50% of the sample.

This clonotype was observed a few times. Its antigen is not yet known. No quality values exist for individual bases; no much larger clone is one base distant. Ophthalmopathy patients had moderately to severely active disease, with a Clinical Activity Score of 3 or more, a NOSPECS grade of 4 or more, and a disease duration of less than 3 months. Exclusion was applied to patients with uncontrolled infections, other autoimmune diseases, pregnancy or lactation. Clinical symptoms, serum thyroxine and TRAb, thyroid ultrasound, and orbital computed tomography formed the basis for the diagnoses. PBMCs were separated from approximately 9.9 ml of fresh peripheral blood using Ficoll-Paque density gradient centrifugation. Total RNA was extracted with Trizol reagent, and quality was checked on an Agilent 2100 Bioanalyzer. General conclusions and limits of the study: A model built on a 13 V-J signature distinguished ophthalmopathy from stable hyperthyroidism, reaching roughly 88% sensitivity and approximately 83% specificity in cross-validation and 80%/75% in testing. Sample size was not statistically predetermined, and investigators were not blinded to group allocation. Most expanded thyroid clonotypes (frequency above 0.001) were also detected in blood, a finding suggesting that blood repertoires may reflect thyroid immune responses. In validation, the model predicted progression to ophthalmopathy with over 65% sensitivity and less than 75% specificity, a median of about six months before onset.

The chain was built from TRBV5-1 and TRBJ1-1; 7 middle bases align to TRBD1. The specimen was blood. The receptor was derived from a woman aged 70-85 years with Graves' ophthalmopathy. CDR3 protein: CASSPTGTENTEAFF. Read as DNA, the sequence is TGCGCCAGCAGCCCCACCGGGACAGAGAACACTGAAGCTTTCTTT. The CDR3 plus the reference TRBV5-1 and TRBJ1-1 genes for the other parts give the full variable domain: KAGVTQTPRYLIKTRGQQVTLSCSPISGHRSVSWYQQTPGQGLQFLFEYFSETQRNKGNFPGRFSGRQFSNSRSEMNVSTLELGDSALYLCASSPTGTENTEAFFGQGTRLTVV.